A selection of T cell receptor beta chains follows, all from one sample in a study of cytomegalovirus exposure and HLA in healthy donors. Clones were sequenced by immunoSEQ multiplex PCR, and TCRdb holds only the in-frame ones, with some missing. Here the sample spans approximately 190,000 clones, roughly 84% being singletons. Sample: PBMCs. These receptors were taken from a woman aged 50 to 60 in good health and CMV-seropositive. Both conserved end residues are part of each CDR3. The D gene is left open where the match is weak. Clone size is given for some rows only: seen once, a few or many times, or a class if the clone is expanded.

- | 13 | TRBJ2-2 | TRBV6-5 | - | TGTGCCAGCAGTCGGGGGAACACCGGGGAGCTGTTTTTT | CASSRGNTGELFF
few | 15 | TRBJ1-1 | TRBV19 | - | TGTGCCAGTAGTATGGCAGTGGGAGGGAACACTGAAGCTTTCTTT | CASSMAVGGNTEAFF
- | 16 | TRBJ2-3 | TRBV4-3 | TRBD2 | TGCGCCAGCAGCCCCGATAGCGGGGGGCGGACAGATACGCAGTATTTT | CASSPDSGGRTDTQYF
few | 13 | TRBJ1-2 | TRBV10-3 | - | TGTGCCATCAGTGAGGCGGAGGGCTATGGCTACACCTTC | CAISEAEGYGYTF
- | 18 | TRBJ2-2 | TRBV19 | TRBD2 | TGTGCCAGTACGCCCTCTGGGCGGGGGGTTACGAACACCGGGGAGCTGTTTTTT | CASTPSGRGVTNTGELFF
- | 15 | TRBJ2-7 | TRBV19 | TRBD2 | TGTGCCAGTAGTATAGCCGAGCGGGGGGACTACGAGCAGTACTTC | CASSIAERGDYEQYF
- | 16 | TRBJ1-6 | TRBV18 | TRBD1 | TGTGCCAGCTCACTAAAGACGGGGACAGGAGATTCACCCCTCCACTTT | CASSLKTGTGDSPLHF
- | 13 | TRBJ2-4 | TRBV4-2 | - | TGTGCCAGCAGCCAAGAGACGGCGGACATTCAGTACTTC | CASSQETADIQYF
- | 16 | TRBJ1-4 | TRBV5-6 | TRBD1 | TGTGCCAGCAGCTTGGGAGAACAGGGGGCCCAGGAAAAACTGTTTTTT | CASSLGEQGAQEKLFF
- | 13 | TRBJ2-3 | TRBV7-8 | TRBD2 | TGTGCCAGCGTGGCGGGGGTCACAGATACGCAGTATTTT | CASVAGVTDTQYF
- | 15 | TRBJ2-3 | TRBV19 | - | TGTGCCTCAAAGGATTCCGGGACTAGCACAGATACGCAGTATTTT | CASKDSGTSTDTQYF
- | 16 | TRBJ2-1 | TRBV11-3 | - | TGTGCCAGCAGCCCTGGTCTGGACACGGCGTTCGATGAGCAGTTCTTC | CASSPGLDTAFDEQFF
- | 16 | TRBJ1-5 | TRBV28 | - | TGTGCCAGCAGTTCCGTCAGGGAGGGCAGCAATCAGCCCCAGCATTTT | CASSSVREGSNQPQHF
- | 17 | TRBJ2-2 | TRBV5-4 | TRBD2 | TGTGCCAGCAGCCCCAGACTAGCGGGGGGGCCGGGCGGGGAGCTGTTTTTT | CASSPRLAGGPGGELFF
- | 16 | TRBJ2-3 | TRBV6-4 | - | TGTGCCAGCAGTGACCAGTGGAGCCGCGGGACAGATACGCAGTATTTT | CASSDQWSRGTDTQYF
- | 17 | TRBJ2-3 | TRBV7-2 | TRBD2 | TGTGCCAGCAGCTCCTGGACTAGCGGGGGGGCCGAGGGGACGCAGTATTTT | CASSSWTSGGAEGTQYF
- | 17 | TRBJ2-2 | TRBV7-2 | TRBD1 | TGTGCCAGCAGTACGGGGCGGGACAGGGTTGGCACCGGGGAGCTGTTTTTT | CASSTGRDRVGTGELFF
few | 17 | TRBJ2-3 | TRBV7-6 | TRBD2 | TGTGCCAGCAGTCAAAGCGGGGGGCCTCTCAACACAGATACGCAGTATTTT | CASSQSGGPLNTDTQYF
- | 15 | TRBJ1-6 | TRBV5-4 | - | TGTGCCAGCAGCTTGGTTCAGGGGAATAATTCACCCCTCCACTTT | CASSLVQGNNSPLHF
- | 14 | TRBJ2-5 | TRBV11-2 | - | TGTGCCAGCAGCTTTGGGGCCTTGGGAGAGACCCAGTACTTC | CASSFGALGETQYF
- | 15 | TRBJ1-1 | TRBV11-2 | TRBD1 | TGTGCCAGCAGCCCCCAGCAGGGGGCAGGCACTGAAGCTTTCTTT | CASSPQQGAGTEAFF
once | 14 | TRBJ2-1 | TRBV5-6 | TRBD1 | TGTGCCAGCAGCTCCTCGACAGGGGTGAATGAGCAGTTCTTC | CASSSSTGVNEQFF
- | 16 | TRBJ1-1 | TRBV11-2 | TRBD1 | TGTGCCTGCGCGCGGGACAGGAGGGTAATGAACACTGAAGCTTTCTTT | CACARDRRVMNTEAFF
- | 11 | TRBJ2-7 | TRBV6-5 | - | TGTGCCAGCAGTTACTTATACGAGCAGTACTTC | CASSYLYEQYF
- | 14 | TRBJ1-5 | TRBV18 | TRBD1 | TGTGCCAGCTCACCGGGACAGAATATTCAGCCCCAGCATTTT | CASSPGQNIQPQHF
- | 18 | TRBJ1-5 | TRBV18 | TRBD1 | TGTGCCAGCTCACCCCTTGGGACAGGGGGACTGGGCAATCAGCCCCAGCATTTT | CASSPLGTGGLGNQPQHF
once | 15 | TRBJ1-4 | TRBV2 | TRBD1 | TGTGCCAGCACCCTTACCGGGACAGGGGCTGAAAAACTGTTTTTT | CASTLTGTGAEKLFF
- | 15 | TRBJ2-1 | TRBV9 | TRBD1 | TGTGCCAGCAGCGATACAGGGGACTCCTACAATGAGCAGTTCTTC | CASSDTGDSYNEQFF
few | 15 | TRBJ2-7 | TRBV30 | - | TGTGCCCCTCGAATCGAAGGCGGATCCCCCTACGAGCAGTACTTC | CAPRIEGGSPYEQYF
- | 12 | TRBJ1-2 | TRBV5-4 | - | TGTGCCAGCAGTAGTGATTCCTATGGCTACACCTTC | CASSSDSYGYTF
- | 14 | TRBJ1-1 | TRBV9 | - | TGTGCCAGCAGCGTAGGAGGATCTGACGCTGAAGCTTTCTTT | CASSVGGSDAEAFF
few | 11 | TRBJ2-7 | TRBV25-1 | - | TGTGACAGGAGTGACGGCTACGAGCAGTACTTC | CDRSDGYEQYF
once | 15 | TRBJ1-3 | TRBV19 | - | TGTGCCAGTAGTAACCGGGACACCGGCCGAAACACCATATATTTT | CASSNRDTGRNTIYF
- | 16 | TRBJ2-1 | TRBV5-1 | - | TGCGCCAGCAGCTTGGTTGTGGGCCAAACGGCCAATGAGCAGTTCTTC | CASSLVVGQTANEQFF
- | 13 | TRBJ1-2 | TRBV5-4 | TRBD1 | TGTGCCAGCAGCATAGCCGGGACAGATGGCTACACCTTC | CASSIAGTDGYTF
- | 15 | TRBJ2-2 | TRBV10-2 | TRBD2 | TGCGCCACCAGACCGGGGGGGCGGGGGGCCGGGGAGCTGTTTTTT | CATRPGGRGAGELFF
- | 14 | TRBJ1-2 | TRBV7-6 | - | TGTGCCAGCAGCTTATTTGGCGGTACATATGGCTACACCTTC | CASSLFGGTYGYTF
- | 14 | TRBJ1-3 | TRBV2 | - | TGTGCCAGCAGCGCGGGCACCTCTGGAAACACCATATATTTT | CASSAGTSGNTIYF
- | 14 | TRBJ1-2 | TRBV19 | - | TGTGCCAGTAGTATAGCAGGAGGGCCCTATGGCTACACCTTC | CASSIAGGPYGYTF
- | 18 | TRBJ2-3 | TRBV7-9 | TRBD2 | TGTGCCAGCAGCTTCTTAGCGGGGGGGCCGGTCAGCACAGATACGCAGTATTTT | CASSFLAGGPVSTDTQYF
- | 13 | TRBJ2-1 | TRBV19 | - | TGTGCCAGTAGTCCTCAGGTGGACAATGAGCAGTTCTTC | CASSPQVDNEQFF
- | 14 | TRBJ2-1 | TRBV9 | - | TGTGCCAGCCAAGGGGCAGGCTCTTACAATGAGCAGTTCTTC | CASQGAGSYNEQFF
- | 15 | TRBJ2-7 | TRBV9 | TRBD2 | TGTGCCAGCAGCCCTGTAGCGGGGCCCGCCTACGAGCAGTACTTC | CASSPVAGPAYEQYF
- | 14 | TRBJ2-1 | TRBV2 | - | TGTGCCAGCAGTACGGGATGGGGGGACGGTGAGCAGTTCTTC | CASSTGWGDGEQFF
- | 17 | TRBJ2-3 | TRBV7-3 | TRBD2 | TGTGCCAGCAGTCAAGGGATAGCGGGGAGTTTCACAGATACGCAGTATTTT | CASSQGIAGSFTDTQYF
- | 13 | TRBJ1-2 | TRBV2 | - | TGTGCCAGCGAGGGGGAAAGCGCCTATGGCTACACCTTC | CASEGESAYGYTF
- | 13 | TRBJ1-4 | TRBV29-1 | - | TGCAGCGTCCTCAAGGGGGGGAGTGAAAAACTGTTTTTT | CSVLKGGSEKLFF